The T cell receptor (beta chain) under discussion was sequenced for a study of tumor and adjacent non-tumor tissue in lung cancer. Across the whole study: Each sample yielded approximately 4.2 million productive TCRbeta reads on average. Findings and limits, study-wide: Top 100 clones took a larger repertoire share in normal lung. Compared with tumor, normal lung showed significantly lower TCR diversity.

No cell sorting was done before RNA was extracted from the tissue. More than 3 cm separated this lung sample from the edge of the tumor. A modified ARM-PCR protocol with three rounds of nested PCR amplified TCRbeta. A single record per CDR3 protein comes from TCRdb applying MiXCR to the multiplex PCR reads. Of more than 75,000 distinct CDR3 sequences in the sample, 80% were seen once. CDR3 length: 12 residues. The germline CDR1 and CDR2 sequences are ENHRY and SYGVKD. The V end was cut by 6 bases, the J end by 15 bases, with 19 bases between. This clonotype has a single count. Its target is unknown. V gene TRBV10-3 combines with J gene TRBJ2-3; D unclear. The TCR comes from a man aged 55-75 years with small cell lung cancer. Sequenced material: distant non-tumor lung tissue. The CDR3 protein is CAIRATSDMQYF. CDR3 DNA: TGTGCCATCAGAGCTACCTCAGATATGCAATATTTT.